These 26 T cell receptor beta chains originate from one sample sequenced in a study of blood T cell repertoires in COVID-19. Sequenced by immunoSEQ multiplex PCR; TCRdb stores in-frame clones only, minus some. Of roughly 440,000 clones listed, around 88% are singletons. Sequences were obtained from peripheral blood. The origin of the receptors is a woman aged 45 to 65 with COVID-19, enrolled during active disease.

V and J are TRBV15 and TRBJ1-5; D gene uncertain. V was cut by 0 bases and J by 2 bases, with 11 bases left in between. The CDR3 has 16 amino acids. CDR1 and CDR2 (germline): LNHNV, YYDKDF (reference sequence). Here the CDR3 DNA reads TGTGCCACCAGCAGAGACGACTCCGGCGGCAATCAGCCCCAGCATTTT. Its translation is CATSRDDSGGNQPQHF.

The CDR3 is CASSPQDRVNEQYF. The CDR3 region has the DNA TGTGCCAGTAGTCCGCAGGACAGAGTCAACGAGCAGTACTTC. This chain connects TRBV19 to TRBJ2-7, with D possibly being TRBD1 (6 bases). V was trimmed by 5 bases and J by 5 bases, leaving 16 bases between them. This CDR3 contains 14 residues. Germline-derived CDR1 and CDR2 are LNHDA and SQIVND (reference sequence). Variable domain in full (rest from reference TRBV19 and TRBJ2-7): DGGITQSPKYLFRKEGQNVTLSCEQNLNHDAMYWYRQDPGQGLRLIYYSQIVNDFQKGDIAEGYSVSREKKESFPLTVTSAQKNPTAFYLCASSPQDRVNEQYFGPGTRLTVT.

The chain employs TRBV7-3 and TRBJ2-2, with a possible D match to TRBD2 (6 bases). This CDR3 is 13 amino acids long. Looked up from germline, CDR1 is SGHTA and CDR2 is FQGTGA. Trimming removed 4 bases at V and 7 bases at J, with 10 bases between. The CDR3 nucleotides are TGTGCCAGCAGCTCAACGGGAGACGGGGAGCTGTTTTTT. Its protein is CASSSTGDGELFF.

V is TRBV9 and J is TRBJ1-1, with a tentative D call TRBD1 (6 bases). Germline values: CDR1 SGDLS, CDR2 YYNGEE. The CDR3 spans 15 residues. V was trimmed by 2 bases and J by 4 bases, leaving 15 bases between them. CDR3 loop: CASSVTGHPGTEAFF. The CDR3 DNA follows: TGTGCCAGCAGCGTCACGGGACACCCGGGCACTGAAGCTTTCTTT.

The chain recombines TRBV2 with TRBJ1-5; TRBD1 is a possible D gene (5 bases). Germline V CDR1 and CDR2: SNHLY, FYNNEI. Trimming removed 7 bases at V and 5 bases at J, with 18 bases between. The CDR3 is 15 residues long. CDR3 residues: CASMLDGGSYQPQHF. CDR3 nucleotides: TGTGCCAGCATGCTAGACGGGGGATCTTATCAGCCCCAGCATTTT.

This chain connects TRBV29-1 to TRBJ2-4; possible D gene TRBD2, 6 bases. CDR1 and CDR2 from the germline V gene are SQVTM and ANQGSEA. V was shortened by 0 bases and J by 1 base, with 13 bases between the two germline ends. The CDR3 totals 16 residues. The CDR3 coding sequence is TGCAGCGTTGAAGATCCACTAGCTATGGCCAAAAACATTCAGTACTTC. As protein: CSVEDPLAMAKNIQYF.

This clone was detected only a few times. The CDR3 region has the DNA TGTGCCAGTAGTCCGGCGGATGCCTATAATTCACCCCTCCACTTT. Translating gives CASSPADAYNSPLHF. The chain uses TRBV19 and TRBJ1-6; no clear D gene. Deletions cut 5 bases from V and 2 bases from J, with 10 bases between. This CDR3 spans 15 amino acids. Germline-derived CDR1 and CDR2 are LNHDA and SQIVND (reference sequence).

Here the CDR3 DNA reads TGTGCCAGCAGCTTAGATGTGGGGGGATCACCAGATACGCAGTATTTT. It specifies CASSLDVGGSPDTQYF. The gene calls are TRBV7-9 and TRBJ2-3; D perhaps matches TRBD2 (6 bases). Trimming removed 1 base at V and 4 bases at J, with 15 bases between. This CDR3 contains 16 residues. The germline CDR1 and CDR2 sequences are SEHNR and FQNEAQ (reference sequence). Drawing the rest from reference TRBV7-9 and TRBJ2-3, the complete variable domain is DTGVSQNPRHKITKRGQNVTFRCDPISEHNRLYWYRQTLGQGPEFLTYFQNEAQLEKSRLLSDRFSAERPKGSFSTLEIQRTEQGDSAMYLCASSLDVGGSPDTQYFGPGTRLTVL.

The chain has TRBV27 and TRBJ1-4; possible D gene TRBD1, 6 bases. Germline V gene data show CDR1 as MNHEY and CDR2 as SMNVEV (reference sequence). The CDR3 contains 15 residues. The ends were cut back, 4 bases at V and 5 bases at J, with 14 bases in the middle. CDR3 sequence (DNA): TGTGCCAGCAGTTCTTACCAGAGGGGGAATGAAAAACTGTTTTTT. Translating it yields CASSSYQRGNEKLFF.

The CDR3 is CASGLALQGAVVYEQYF. DNA of the CDR3: TGTGCTAGTGGTTTGGCCCTTCAGGGGGCGGTGGTTTACGAGCAGTACTTC. This chain joins TRBV12-5 and TRBJ2-7; 8 bases align to TRBD1. CDR1 is LGHNT and CDR2 is FRNRAP in the germline V gene. V dropped 1 base and J dropped 4; count of bases not matched to a gene: 12. CDR3 length: 17 residues. The whole variable domain, remainder taken from reference TRBV12-5 and TRBJ2-7, is DARVTQTPRHKVTEMGQEVTMRCQPILGHNTVFWYRQTMMQGLELLAYFRNRAPLDDSGMPKDRFSAEMPDATLATLKIQPSEPRDSAVYFCASGLALQGAVVYEQYFGPGTRLTVT.

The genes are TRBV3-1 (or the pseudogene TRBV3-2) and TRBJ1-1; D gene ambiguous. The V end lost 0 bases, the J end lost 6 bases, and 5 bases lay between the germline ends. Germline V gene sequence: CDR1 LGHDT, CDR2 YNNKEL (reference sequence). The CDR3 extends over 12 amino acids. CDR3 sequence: CASSQDLSEAFF. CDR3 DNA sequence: TGTGCCAGCAGCCAAGATCTCTCTGAAGCTTTCTTT.

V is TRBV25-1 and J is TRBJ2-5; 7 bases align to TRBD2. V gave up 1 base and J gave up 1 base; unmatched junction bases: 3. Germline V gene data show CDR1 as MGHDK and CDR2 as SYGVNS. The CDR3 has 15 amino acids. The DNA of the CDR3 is TGTGCCAGCAGTGAATTTGGCGGGGGCCAAGAGACCCAGTACTTC. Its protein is CASSEFGGGQETQYF.

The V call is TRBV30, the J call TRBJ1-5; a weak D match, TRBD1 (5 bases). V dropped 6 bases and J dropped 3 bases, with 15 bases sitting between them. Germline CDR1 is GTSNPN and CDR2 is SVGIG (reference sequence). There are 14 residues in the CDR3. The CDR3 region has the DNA TGTGCCTGTTCGACAGCTCAGTCCAATCAGCCCCAGCATTTT. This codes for CACSTAQSNQPQHF.

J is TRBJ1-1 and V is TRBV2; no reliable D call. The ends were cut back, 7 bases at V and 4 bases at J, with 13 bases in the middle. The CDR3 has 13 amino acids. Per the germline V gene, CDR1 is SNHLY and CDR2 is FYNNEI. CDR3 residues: CASTTQRSTEAFF. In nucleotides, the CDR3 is TGTGCCAGCACCACCCAAAGGAGCACTGAAGCTTTCTTT.

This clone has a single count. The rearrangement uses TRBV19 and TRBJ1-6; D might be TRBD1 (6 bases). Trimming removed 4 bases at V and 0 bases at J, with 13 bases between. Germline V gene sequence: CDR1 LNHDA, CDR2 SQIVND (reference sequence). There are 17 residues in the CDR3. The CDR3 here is CASSTWDTTSYNSPLHF. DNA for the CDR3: TGTGCCAGTAGTACCTGGGACACCACCTCCTATAATTCACCCCTCCACTTT.

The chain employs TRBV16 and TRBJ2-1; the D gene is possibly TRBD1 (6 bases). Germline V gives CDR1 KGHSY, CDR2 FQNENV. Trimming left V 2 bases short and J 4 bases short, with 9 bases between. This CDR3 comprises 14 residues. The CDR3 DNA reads TGTGCCAGCAGCCAAGGACAGCTATACAATGAGCAGTTCTTC. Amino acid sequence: CASSQGQLYNEQFF.

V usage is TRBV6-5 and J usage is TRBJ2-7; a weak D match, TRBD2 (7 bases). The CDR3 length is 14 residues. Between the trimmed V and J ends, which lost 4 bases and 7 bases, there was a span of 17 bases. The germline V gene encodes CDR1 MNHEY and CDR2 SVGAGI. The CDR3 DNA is TGTGCCAGCAGTTTTTCGCGGGGGCAAGGGGAGCAGTACTTC. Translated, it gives CASSFSRGQGEQYF.

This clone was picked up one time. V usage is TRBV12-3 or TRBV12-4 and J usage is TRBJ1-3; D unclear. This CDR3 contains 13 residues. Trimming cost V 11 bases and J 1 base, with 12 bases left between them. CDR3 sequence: CAGRGQSGNTIYF. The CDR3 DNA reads TGTGCCGGCCGAGGGCAGTCTGGAAACACCATATATTTT.

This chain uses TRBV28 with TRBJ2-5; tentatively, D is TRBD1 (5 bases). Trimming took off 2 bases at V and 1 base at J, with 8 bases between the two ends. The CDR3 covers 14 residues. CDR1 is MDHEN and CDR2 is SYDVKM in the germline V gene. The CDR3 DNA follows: TGTGCCAGCAGTTTACCGACAGTCCAAGAGACCCAGTACTTC. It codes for CASSLPTVQETQYF.

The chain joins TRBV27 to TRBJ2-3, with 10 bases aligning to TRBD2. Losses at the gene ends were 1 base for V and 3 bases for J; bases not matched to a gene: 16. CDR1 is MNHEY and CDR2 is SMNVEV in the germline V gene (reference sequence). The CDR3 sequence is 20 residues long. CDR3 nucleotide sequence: TGTGCCAGCAGTTTATTCTCAGTCAGCGGGGGGGCAAGGATGACAGATACGCAGTATTTT. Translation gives CASSLFSVSGGARMTDTQYF.

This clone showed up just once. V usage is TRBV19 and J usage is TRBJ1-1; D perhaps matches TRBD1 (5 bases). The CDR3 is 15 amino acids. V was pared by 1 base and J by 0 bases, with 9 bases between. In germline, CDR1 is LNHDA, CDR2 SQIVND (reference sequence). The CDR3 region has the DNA TGTGCCAGTAGTATAGGGGACTTTATGAACACTGAAGCTTTCTTT. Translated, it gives CASSIGDFMNTEAFF.

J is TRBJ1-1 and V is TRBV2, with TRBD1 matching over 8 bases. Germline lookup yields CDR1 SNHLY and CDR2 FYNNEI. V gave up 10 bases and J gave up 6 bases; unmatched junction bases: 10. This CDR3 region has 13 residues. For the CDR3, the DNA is TGTGCCACCGCGTTAGGACAGGGCCCTGAAGCTTTCTTT. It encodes CATALGQGPEAFF.

The CDR3, as DNA: TGTGCCAGCAGCTACCAAGGGGGGGGGACCTACAATGAGCAGTTCTTC. Its protein is CASSYQGGGTYNEQFF. This chain connects TRBV13 to TRBJ2-1; a weak D match, TRBD2 (7 bases). With 4 bases removed from V and 2 bases from J, the gap between germline ends came to 15 bases. The CDR3 has 16 amino acids. The V gene's germline CDR1 is PRHDT and CDR2 FYEKMQ (reference sequence).

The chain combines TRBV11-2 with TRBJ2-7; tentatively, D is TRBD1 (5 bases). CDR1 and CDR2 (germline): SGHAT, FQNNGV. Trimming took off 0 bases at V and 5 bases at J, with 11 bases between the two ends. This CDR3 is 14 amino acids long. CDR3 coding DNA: TGTGCCAGCAGCTTAGATATCGGCAGGGACGAGCAGTACTTC. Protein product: CASSLDIGRDEQYF.

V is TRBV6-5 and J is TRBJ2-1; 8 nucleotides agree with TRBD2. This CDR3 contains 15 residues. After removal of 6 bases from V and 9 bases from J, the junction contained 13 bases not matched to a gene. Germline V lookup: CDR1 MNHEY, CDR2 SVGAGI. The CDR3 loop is CASRKSGGPFREQFF. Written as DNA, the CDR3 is TGTGCCAGCAGGAAAAGCGGGGGCCCCTTCCGTGAGCAGTTCTTC.

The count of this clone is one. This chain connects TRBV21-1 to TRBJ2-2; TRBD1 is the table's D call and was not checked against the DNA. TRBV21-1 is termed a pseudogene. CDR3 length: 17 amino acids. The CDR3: CAIPTGGPNANTGELFF. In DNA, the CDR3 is TGTGCCATCCCGACAGGGGGCCCGAACGCGAACACCGGGGAGCTGTTTTTT.